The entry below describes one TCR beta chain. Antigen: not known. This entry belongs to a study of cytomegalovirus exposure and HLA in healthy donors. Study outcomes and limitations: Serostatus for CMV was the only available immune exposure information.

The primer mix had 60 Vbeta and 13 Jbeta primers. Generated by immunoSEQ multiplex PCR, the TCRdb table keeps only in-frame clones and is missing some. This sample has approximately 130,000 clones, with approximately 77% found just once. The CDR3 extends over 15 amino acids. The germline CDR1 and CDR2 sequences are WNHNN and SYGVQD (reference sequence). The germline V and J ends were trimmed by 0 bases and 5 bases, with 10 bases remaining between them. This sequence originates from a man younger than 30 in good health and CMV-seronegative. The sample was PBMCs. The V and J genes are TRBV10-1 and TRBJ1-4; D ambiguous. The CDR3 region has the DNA TGCGCCAGCAGTGAGTCGAGGGCGAGGAATGAAAAACTGTTTTTT. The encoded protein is CASSESRARNEKLFF.